One and the same sample provided the 27 T cell receptor beta chains below, sequenced in a study of vaccination effects on CD4 cells after COVID-19. No antigen has been assigned to these receptors. Assay used: immunoSEQ multiplex PCR; TCRdb lists only in-frame clones, some missing. There are about 50,000 clones in the sample; around 74% occur only once, and roughly 5.2% lies in the top ten. With more than nine days of culture completed, CD4+ T cells were isolated. Their SARS-CoV-2 infection, verified by PCR, occurred between March and December 2020. Two doses of either BNT162b2 or mRNA-1273 were given to each participant. The sequencing used CD4+ T cells from PBMCs cultured without peptide, collected after COVID-19 vaccination. The receptor set was obtained from a human donor who had a prior SARS-CoV-2 infection.

The rearrangement links TRBV5-1 to TRBJ2-3; D gene unclear. The V end lost 2 bases, the J end lost 1 base, and 11 bases lay between the germline ends. The CDR3 covers 15 residues. Germline V lookup: CDR1 SGHRS, CDR2 YFSETQ. Written as DNA, the CDR3 is TGCGCCAGCAGCTTAGATATTCCGGGCACAGATACGCAGTATTTT. Protein sequence: CASSLDIPGTDTQYF. The full variable domain, with the rest looked up from reference TRBV5-1 and TRBJ2-3, is KAGVTQTPRYLIKTRGQQVTLSCSPISGHRSVSWYQQTPGQGLQFLFEYFSETQRNKGNFPGRFSGRQFSNSRSEMNVSTLELGDSALYLCASSLDIPGTDTQYFGPGTRLTVL.

The chain joins TRBV2 to TRBJ2-3; 11 nucleotides line up with TRBD2. The V gene's germline CDR1 is SNHLY and CDR2 FYNNEI. This CDR3 has 17 amino acids. V lost 6 bases, J lost 0 bases, and 8 bases stayed unmatched. CDR3 protein: CASSRVTSGISTDTQYF. For the CDR3, the DNA is TGTGCCAGCAGCAGAGTGACTAGCGGGATTAGCACAGATACGCAGTATTTT. Full variable domain (rest looked up from reference TRBV2 and TRBJ2-3): EPEVTQTPSHQVTQMGQEVILRCVPISNHLYFYWYRQILGQKVEFLVSFYNNEISEKSEIFDDQFSVERPDGSNFTLKIRSTKLEDSAMYFCASSRVTSGISTDTQYFGPGTRLTVL.

CDR3 nucleotides: TGTGCCTGGAAGGGGACAGCGTCTCCCGGGGAGCTGTTTTTT. Translating it yields CAWKGTASPGELFF. The genes are TRBV30 and TRBJ2-2, with 7 bases aligning to TRBD1. Germline CDR1 GTSNPN, CDR2 SVGIG (reference sequence). There are 14 residues in the CDR3. V dropped 4 bases and J dropped 6; count of bases not matched to a gene: 8.

The chain couples TRBV5-1 to TRBJ2-1, with D possibly TRBD1 on 6 matching bases. The CDR3 is made up of 15 amino acids. Germline CDR1 reads SGHRS; CDR2 reads YFSETQ. Trimming pared 4 bases from V and 8 bases from J, leaving 19 bases between. This CDR3 is CASSPGRQGIDEQFF. CDR3 nucleotides: TGCGCCAGCAGCCCGGGACGGCAGGGGATCGATGAGCAGTTCTTC.

This clone was observed once. J is TRBJ2-7 and V is TRBV7-3; D gene unclear. Germline V lookup: CDR1 SGHTA, CDR2 FQGTGA. The CDR3 covers 14 residues. With 2 bases removed from V and 0 bases from J, the gap between germline ends came to 8 bases. CDR3 protein: CASSLSDNSYEQYF. CDR3 nucleotides: TGTGCCAGCAGCTTATCCGACAACTCCTACGAGCAGTACTTC.

The chain couples TRBV7-2 to TRBJ1-1, with D possibly TRBD1 on 6 matching bases. The germline V gene encodes CDR1 SGHTA and CDR2 FQGNSA. Trimming shortened V by 4 bases and J by 1 base, and 13 bases separated the two germline ends. The CDR3 sequence is 15 residues long. The CDR3 here is CASSSQGIQNTEAFF. CDR3 nucleotides: TGTGCCAGCAGCTCGCAGGGGATTCAGAACACTGAAGCTTTCTTT.

V usage is TRBV6-5 and J usage is TRBJ1-1; possible D gene TRBD1, 6 bases. Per germline, CDR1 MNHEY and CDR2 SVGAGI. Deletions cut 0 bases from V and 4 bases from J, with 9 bases between. The CDR3 runs 14 residues. The CDR3 sequence is CASSYSEGGTEAFF. The CDR3 nucleotides are TGTGCCAGCAGTTACTCAGAGGGGGGCACTGAAGCTTTCTTT.

V gene TRBV13 combines with J gene TRBJ2-5, with D tentatively TRBD1 (6 bases). The length of the CDR3 is 13 residues. Germline assignment: CDR1 PRHDT and CDR2 FYEKMQ (reference sequence). The germline V and J ends were trimmed by 1 base and 4 bases, with 7 bases remaining between them. This CDR3 is CASSLEGGETQYF. The CDR3 DNA reads as TGTGCCAGCAGCTTAGAAGGGGGAGAGACCCAGTACTTC.

The chain joins TRBV24-1 to TRBJ2-3, with TRBD1 matching over 8 bases. The CDR3 loop spans 18 amino acids. J was trimmed by 0 bases and V by 5 bases; bases with no gene match: 12. CDR1 is KGHDR and CDR2 is SFDVKD in the germline V gene. The CDR3 DNA is TGTGCCACCAGTGCCGCTCCCGGGGACAGGCGAAGCACAGATACGCAGTATTTT. Its translation: CATSAAPGDRRSTDTQYF.

The chain joins TRBV5-1 to TRBJ2-7; D is undetermined. This CDR3 comprises 13 residues. The V end was cut by 2 bases, the J end by 0 bases, with 6 bases between. Germline CDR1 is SGHRS and CDR2 is YFSETQ. The CDR3 bases are TGCGCCAGCAGCTTCAGTCTCTCCTACGAGCAGTACTTC. Translation gives CASSFSLSYEQYF.

The chain joins TRBV10-3 to TRBJ1-3; D is possibly TRBD1 (5 bases). V lost 0 bases and J lost 2, with 17 bases in between. Germline-derived CDR1 and CDR2 are ENHRY and SYGVKD. The CDR3 totals 18 residues. In nucleotides, the CDR3 is TGTGCCATCAGTGAGTCGAATTTCATTCGGGGGACTGGAAACACCATATATTTT. It encodes CAISESNFIRGTGNTIYF.

The V gene is TRBV4-1, the J gene TRBJ1-4, with D perhaps TRBD1 (6 bases). The CDR3 loop spans 17 amino acids. With 4 bases removed from V and 8 bases from J, the gap between germline ends came to 23 bases. Germline CDR1 and CDR2: MGHRA and YSYEKL. The CDR3: CASSPRGATEGGEKLFF. DNA of the CDR3: TGCGCCAGCAGCCCCCGGGGGGCGACGGAGGGAGGGGAAAAACTGTTTTTT.

This clone was picked up a small number of times. V gene TRBV4-1 combines with J gene TRBJ1-4; TRBD1 agrees at 7 bases. The CDR3 runs 16 residues. The V gene end was trimmed by 4 bases and the J gene end by 4 bases; junction bases not matched to a gene: 9. Germline values: CDR1 MGHRA, CDR2 YSYEKL. The CDR3, as DNA: TGCGCCAGCAGCCGGCAGGGGGGTCTAAGTAATGAAAAACTGTTTTTT. Its translation: CASSRQGGLSNEKLFF.

J is TRBJ1-5 and V is TRBV4-2; TRBD1 matches 7 bases. CDR3 length: 17 residues. The V gene's germline CDR1 is LGHNA and CDR2 YNFKEQ. With V trimmed by 2 bases and J by 0 bases, 7 bases remained unmatched. CDR3 sequence (DNA): TGTGCCAGCAGCCAAATATTGGGGACAGATAGCAATCAGCCCCAGCATTTT. This encodes CASSQILGTDSNQPQHF.

This sequence joins TRBV9 and TRBJ1-2; D is possibly TRBD1 (5 bases). This CDR3 has 14 residues. V was clipped by 3 bases and J by 4 bases, with 13 bases between them. Germline V lookup: CDR1 SGDLS, CDR2 YYNGEE. CDR3 DNA: TGTGCCAGCAGCGCTTCTACAGGAGTCTATGGCTACACCTTC. This sequence encodes CASSASTGVYGYTF.

This chain connects TRBV9 to TRBJ2-3; no reliable D call. Germline lookup yields CDR1 SGDLS and CDR2 YYNGEE. CDR3 size: 15 residues. V lost 3 bases, J lost 0 bases, and 11 bases lay in between. As DNA, the CDR3 is TGTGCCAGCAGCGCGTGGTACTCTAGCACAGATACGCAGTATTTT. Translation gives CASSAWYSSTDTQYF.

The table lists this clone with a count of one. The chain is built from TRBV19 and TRBJ2-7; D remains ambiguous. The CDR3 is 16 amino acids. Germline values: CDR1 LNHDA, CDR2 SQIVND (reference sequence). The germline V and J ends were trimmed by 5 bases and 3 bases, with 20 bases remaining between them. CDR3 bases: TGTGCCAGTAGTCTTGATACGCGGCGGCGAAACTACGAGCAGTACTTC. This translates into CASSLDTRRRNYEQYF.

This clone was recorded once. This chain connects TRBV2 to TRBJ2-1; D not resolved. V lost 3 bases, J lost 2 bases, and 8 bases lay in between. CDR3 length: 14 residues. Germline V gene sequence: CDR1 SNHLY, CDR2 FYNNEI. CDR3 sequence reads: CASSDSDTYNEQFF. The CDR3 DNA is TGTGCCAGCAGTGACAGCGACACCTACAATGAGCAGTTCTTC.

This clone was picked up a small number of times. The rearrangement uses TRBV5-4 and TRBJ2-2; 10 bases line up with TRBD2. Germline lookup yields CDR1 SGHNT and CDR2 YYREEE (reference sequence). The trim removed 3 bases at V and 4 bases at J, leaving 9 bases unmatched. This CDR3 has 17 residues. CDR3 region: CASSSRSSGSGTGELFF. For the CDR3, the DNA is TGTGCCAGCAGCTCGAGGTCTAGCGGGAGCGGCACCGGGGAGCTGTTTTTT.

The chain carries TRBV12-3 or TRBV12-4 and TRBJ1-1; 7 positions match TRBD1. V shed 2 bases, J shed 5 bases, and the junction held 2 bases outside the gene matches. This CDR3 is built from 13 residues. The CDR3 loop reads CASSLNRGTEAFF. CDR3 DNA sequence: TGTGCCAGCAGTTTAAACAGGGGTACTGAAGCTTTCTTT.

The J gene is TRBJ1-1, the V gene TRBV2; TRBD1 matches 7 bases. The V gene's germline CDR1 is SNHLY and CDR2 FYNNEI. V lost 10 bases and J lost 2; bases outside the gene matches: 7. The CDR3 consists of 13 residues. Here the CDR3 DNA reads TGTGCCAACTCACAGGGGATCAACACTGAAGCTTTCTTT. Protein product: CANSQGINTEAFF.

The chain uses TRBV4-3 and TRBJ2-7, with D hard to call. CDR1 LGHNA and CDR2 YSLEER come from the germline V gene. Trimming removed 0 bases from V and 1 base from J, with 25 bases in between. The CDR3 is 20 amino acids. DNA for the CDR3: TGCGCCAGCAGCCAAGATGTGATCCCCACACAAGCCCTCGAATCCTACGAGCAGTACTTC. Its translation is CASSQDVIPTQALESYEQYF.

The chain links TRBV5-8 to TRBJ1-2; 8 bases match TRBD1. The CDR3 covers 13 residues. V lost 4 bases, J lost 8 bases, and 7 bases stayed unmatched. Germline CDR1 and CDR2: SGHTS and YDEGEE. The CDR3 coding sequence is TGTGCCAGCAGCCCGTCAGGGGGCTACGGCTACACCTTC. Its translation is CASSPSGGYGYTF.

This clone is deemed medium-sized (0.01 to 0.1%). The rearrangement links TRBV4-1 to TRBJ1-5; a weak D match, TRBD1 (6 bases). The CDR3 contains 17 residues. V lost 4 bases, J lost 4 bases, and 20 bases lay in between. CDR1 and CDR2 from the germline V gene are MGHRA and YSYEKL. This chain's CDR3 is CASSLRTGNLRNQPQHF. DNA of the CDR3: TGCGCCAGCAGCCTGCGAACAGGGAACCTTAGGAATCAGCCCCAGCATTTT.

The chain links TRBV30 to TRBJ1-3; the D is unclear. The CDR3 runs 14 residues. Trimming removed 2 bases at V and 0 bases at J, with 8 bases between. Germline assignment: CDR1 GTSNPN and CDR2 SVGIG (reference sequence). CDR3 region: CAWSFGVSGNTIYF. CDR3 nucleotide sequence: TGTGCCTGGAGTTTTGGGGTCTCTGGAAACACCATATATTTT.

The chain has TRBV5-1 and TRBJ1-2, with unresolved D. Germline CDR1 is SGHRS and CDR2 is YFSETQ. This CDR3 comprises 14 residues. The V end was cut by 4 bases, the J end by 1 base, with 11 bases between. CDR3 nucleotide sequence: TGCGCCAGCAGCCAGCTCGGCCTTAACTATGGCTACACCTTC. Encoded protein: CASSQLGLNYGYTF. Drawing the rest from reference TRBV5-1 and TRBJ1-2, the complete variable domain is KAGVTQTPRYLIKTRGQQVTLSCSPISGHRSVSWYQQTPGQGLQFLFEYFSETQRNKGNFPGRFSGRQFSNSRSEMNVSTLELGDSALYLCASSQLGLNYGYTFGSGTRLTVV.

The sample holds a few counts of this clone. The V and J genes are TRBV4-2 and TRBJ1-5; 8 bases align to TRBD1. J gave up 0 bases and V 0 bases, and 4 bases lay outside the gene matches. From germline, CDR1 is LGHNA and CDR2 YNFKEQ. The CDR3 runs to 17 residues. Here the CDR3 DNA reads TGTGCCAGCAGCCAAGACCCGACAGGGGATAGCAATCAGCCCCAGCATTTT. It specifies CASSQDPTGDSNQPQHF.